This TCR beta chain was documented in a study of low-dose radiotherapy and immunotherapy resistance in tumors. First-strand cDNA relied on TRAV- and TRBV-specific primers spanning alpha and beta chains. A constant-region primer paired with the V-primer adapter amplified TCRs over about 20 PCR cycles. MiXCR, run by TCRdb on the reads, gives a single entry per CDR3 protein. This sample carries fewer than 8,500 distinct CDR3 sequences, 61% of them seen once, and the ten largest clones take more than 8.5%. The CDR3 covers 14 residues. CDR1 LNHDA and CDR2 SQIVND come from the germline V gene (reference sequence). V was shortened by 7 bases and J by 6 bases, with 18 bases between the two germline ends.

The TCR originated in a human donor with advanced metastatic prostate, ovarian, gallbladder or colorectal cancer (not recorded which). This table probably holds off-target reads from a library built for another chain. The gene calls are TRBV19 and TRBJ1-2; the D gene is possibly TRBD1 (6 bases). The CDR3 reads CASIGPGDLDGYTF. CDR3 DNA: TGTGCCAGTATTGGGCCAGGGGACCTCGATGGCTACACCTTC.